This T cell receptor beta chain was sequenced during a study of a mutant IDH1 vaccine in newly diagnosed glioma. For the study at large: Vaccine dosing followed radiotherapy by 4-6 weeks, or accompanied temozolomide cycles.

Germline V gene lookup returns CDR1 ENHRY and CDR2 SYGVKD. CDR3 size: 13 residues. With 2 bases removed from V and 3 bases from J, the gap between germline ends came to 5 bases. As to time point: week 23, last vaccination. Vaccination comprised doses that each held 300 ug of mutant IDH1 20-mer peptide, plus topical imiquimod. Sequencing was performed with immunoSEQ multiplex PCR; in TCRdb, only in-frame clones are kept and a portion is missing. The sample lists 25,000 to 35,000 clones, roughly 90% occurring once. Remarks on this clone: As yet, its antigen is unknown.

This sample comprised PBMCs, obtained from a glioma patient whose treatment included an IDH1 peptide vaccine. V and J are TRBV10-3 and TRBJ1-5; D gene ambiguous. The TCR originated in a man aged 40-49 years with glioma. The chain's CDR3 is CAISEENNQPQHF. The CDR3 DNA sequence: TGTGCCATCAGTGAGGAGAACAATCAGCCCCAGCATTTT.